Listed below are T cell receptor beta chains from one sample, sequenced in a study of response to subunit inactivated influenza vaccine. TCRdb recomputed calls from the RT-PCR reads with MiXCR, one row per CDR3 protein. The table shows a few hundred thousand distinct CDR3 sequences, with 12% occurring only once. The specimen comprised non-naive T cells sorted from PBMCs, sampled 14 days before vaccination. The receptors were gathered from a man between 45 and 60 years old who received an inactivated influenza vaccine. Both conserved end residues are part of each CDR3. A D gene is named only where the DNA matches it firmly. Size is omitted from some rows. Given values are once, few, many or a class for expanded clones.

.,.,TRBJ2-1,TRBV27,CASRGRRVSYNEQFF,TGTGCCAGCCGGGGCAGAAGAGTCTCCTACAATGAGCAGTTCTTC
.,many,TRBJ2-7,TRBV4-1,CASSHGQRGVREQYF,TGCGCCAGCAGCCACGGACAGAGGGGAGTGAGAGAGCAGTACTTC
.,few,TRBJ2-7,TRBV2,CASSEVGPTLSYEQYF,TGTGCCAGCAGTGAGGTTGGCCCCACCCTGTCCTACGAGCAGTACTTC
.,many,TRBJ2-1,TRBV5-6,CASSLYRARREQFF,TGTGCCAGCAGCCTGTACAGGGCTAGGAGGGAGCAGTTCTTC
.,many,TRBJ1-5,TRBV4-2,CASSQDESLPQHF,TGTGCCAGCAGCCAAGATGAGAGTTTGCCCCAGCATTTT
TRBD2,.,TRBJ2-2,TRBV5-1,CASIVGEGLLTGELFF,TGCGCCAGCATCGTGGGGGAGGGACTGCTCACCGGGGAGCTGTTTTTT
.,many,TRBJ1-5,TRBV6-2/TRBV6-3,CASGKTGYSNQPQHF,TGTGCCAGCGGAAAGACAGGTTATAGCAATCAGCCCCAGCATTTT
TRBD1,.,TRBJ2-2,TRBV20-1,CSARDPWNRGNTGELFF,TGCAGTGCTAGAGATCCGTGGAACAGGGGAAACACCGGGGAGCTGTTTTTT
.,.,TRBJ1-2,TRBV11-2,CASSHTTEYGYTF,TGTGCCAGCAGCCACACGACGGAATATGGCTACACCTTC
.,.,TRBJ1-5,TRBV15,CATSRDLGSNQPQHF,TGTGCCACCAGCAGAGATTTAGGGAGCAATCAGCCCCAGCATTTT
.,many,TRBJ1-2,TRBV6-5,CASSYRSTRTASRYTF,TGTGCCAGCAGTTACCGATCGACACGGACAGCAAGTCGCTACACCTTC
TRBD2,few,TRBJ2-7,TRBV20-1,CSASVEGTTYEQYF,TGCAGTGCTAGCGTCGAAGGGACTACCTACGAGCAGTACTTC
TRBD2,.,TRBJ2-3,TRBV10-3,CAMTETSGFTDTQYF,TGTGCCATGACAGAGACTAGCGGGTTCACAGATACGCAGTATTTT
.,.,TRBJ2-3,TRBV11-2,CASSLELGGRHSTDTQYF,TGTGCCAGCAGCTTAGAACTGGGGGGGCGACATAGCACAGATACGCAGTATTTT
TRBD1,.,TRBJ2-7,TRBV20-1,CSSGTGWDEQYF,TGCAGTTCCGGGACAGGGTGGGACGAGCAGTACTTC
TRBD1,many,TRBJ1-1,TRBV5-5,CASSLGATGLMNTEAFF,TGTGCCAGCAGCTTGGGGGCGACAGGGTTAATGAACACTGAAGCTTTCTTT